This paragraph covers one T cell receptor (beta chain) sequence. The antigen is unknown. V lost 0 bases and J 3 bases, leaving 5 bases between the germline ends. The CDR3 is made up of 13 amino acids. Germline values: CDR1 LNHNV, CDR2 YYDKDF (reference sequence). The data stem from a study of cytomegalovirus exposure and HLA in healthy donors. Study-wide results and caveats: After further analysis at a later stage, 16,951 TCR beta sequences were associated with HLA alleles at 0.05 false discovery rate. A later analysis found TCR association rates differed by HLA locus, highest for DRB1 and lowest for HLA-C.

Vbeta (60) and Jbeta (13) primers were used in the PCR. Sequencing used immunoSEQ multiplex PCR; TCRdb keeps in-frame clones, though not all of them. The profile shows hundreds of thousands of clones, about 80% of them singletons. This chain uses TRBV15 with TRBJ1-1; no clear D. This TCR came from a man between 18 and 35 years old in good health and CMV-seronegative. Sample: PBMCs. As DNA, the CDR3 is TGTGCCACCAGCAGAGAGAGCGACACTGAAGCTTTCTTT. Translating gives CATSRESDTEAFF.